The 31 T cell receptor beta chains below were found in one sample sequenced in a study of cytomegalovirus exposure and HLA in healthy donors (dated by TCRdb to 2015 to 2018). The library was built by means of the immunoSEQ multiplex PCR assay. The multiplex PCR relied on a mix of 60 forward primers for TCR Vbeta segments and 13 reverse primers for TCR Jbeta segments. Sourced from immuneACCESS, this table was stored by TCRdb with only in-frame sequences that have V and J called. A share of the clones is absent; for the studies checked, an unresolved V gene accounts for under half, and the remainder has no known explanation. The sample table contains under 200,000 clones; only one count was recorded for 75% to 85% of them. Of the sample, about 0.98% falls within the top ten clones. The sample taken for sequencing was PBMCs. The receptors here all came from a girl aged 2-10 years in good health and CMV-seropositive.

This rearrangement joins TRBV27 to TRBJ1-1, with TRBD1 identical over 7 bases. After removal of 6 bases from V and 1 base from J, the junction contained 5 bases not matched to a gene. The CDR3 sequence is 14 residues long. Germline V gene sequence: CDR1 MNHEY, CDR2 SMNVEV (reference sequence). CDR3 sequence (DNA): TGTGCCAGCAGCCCCAGGGGGAGGAACACTGAAGCTTTCTTT. As protein: CASSPRGRNTEAFF.

This rearrangement joins TRBV28 to TRBJ2-5, with 9 positions matching TRBD1. Germline CDR1 MDHEN, CDR2 SYDVKM. This CDR3 has 15 amino acids. With 6 bases clipped from V and 6 bases from J, the junction kept 11 bases outside the gene matches. CDR3 in DNA: TGTGCCAGCAGGCTCTCTACAGGGGGCTTACAGACCCAGTACTTC. Translation gives CASRLSTGGLQTQYF.

The chain combines TRBV11-3 with TRBJ2-3; D unclear. The CDR3 length is 15 residues. The V end lost 2 bases, the J end lost 4 bases, and 13 bases lay between the germline ends. Germline values: CDR1 SGHNT, CDR2 YENEEA. The CDR3: CASSLKNSPADTQYF. CDR3 sequence (DNA): TGTGCCAGCAGCTTAAAAAACAGTCCTGCAGATACGCAGTATTTT. The full variable domain, completed using reference TRBV11-3 and TRBJ2-3, is EAGVVQSPRYKIIEKKQPVAFWCNPISGHNTLYWYLQNLGQGPELLIRYENEEAVDDSQLPKDRFSAERLKGVDSTLKIQPAELGDSAVYLCASSLKNSPADTQYFGPGTRLTVL.

J is TRBJ2-1 and V is TRBV28; TRBD2 aligns across 11 bases. V shed 9 bases and J 4 bases; nucleotides not matched to a gene: 2. Looked up from germline, CDR1 is MDHEN and CDR2 is SYDVKM. This CDR3 contains 13 residues. Here the CDR3 DNA reads TGTGCCAGTCTAGCGGGAGGTTACAATGAGCAGTTCTTC. Translation gives CASLAGGYNEQFF.

This rearrangement joins TRBV6-1 to TRBJ2-5, with D perhaps TRBD2 (5 bases). CDR3 size: 12 residues. Germline assignment: CDR1 MNHNS and CDR2 SASEGT. Trimming took 9 bases from V and 2 from J, leaving 10 bases between them. CDR3 protein: CASAGHQETQYF. The CDR3 DNA reads as TGTGCCAGTGCGGGCCATCAAGAGACCCAGTACTTC.

This clone was recorded only once. V is TRBV29-1 and J is TRBJ2-2, with D perhaps TRBD2 (5 bases). The CDR3 is 13 amino acids. Per germline, CDR1 SQVTM and CDR2 ANQGSEA. V was shortened by 5 bases and J by 0 bases, with 7 bases between the two germline ends. CDR3 in amino acids: CSVREPNTGELFF. The CDR3 DNA reads as TGCAGCGTTCGGGAACCGAACACCGGGGAGCTGTTTTTT.

The CDR3 loop reads CAISEGSGQGGYEQYF. CDR3 nucleotide sequence: TGTGCCATCAGTGAAGGGTCGGGACAGGGGGGCTACGAGCAGTACTTC. The chain couples TRBV10-3 to TRBJ2-7, with 11 bases matching TRBD1. The trim removed 3 bases at V and 3 bases at J, leaving 7 bases unmatched. The CDR3 is 16 residues long. Per germline, CDR1 ENHRY and CDR2 SYGVKD.

For the CDR3, the DNA is TGCGCCAGCAGCCCAATACTACCGGGACAGCGACCACAAGAGACCCAGTACTTC. Translation: CASSPILPGQRPQETQYF. V is TRBV5-1 and J is TRBJ2-5, with 7 bases matching TRBD1. This CDR3 is built from 18 residues. Germline loops: CDR1 SGHRS, CDR2 YFSETQ. J lost 2 bases, V lost 4 bases, and 17 bases had no gene match. Full variable domain (rest looked up from reference TRBV5-1 and TRBJ2-5): KAGVTQTPRYLIKTRGQQVTLSCSPISGHRSVSWYQQTPGQGLQFLFEYFSETQRNKGNFPGRFSGRQFSNSRSEMNVSTLELGDSALYLCASSPILPGQRPQETQYFGPGTRLLVL.

The V call is TRBV6-4, the J call TRBJ1-5, with D possibly matching TRBD1 (5 bases). The CDR3 is 16 amino acids. The germline CDR1 and CDR2 sequences are MRHNA and SNTAGT. The V end lost 5 bases, the J end lost 1 base, and 15 bases lay between the germline ends. CDR3 residues: CASSSGGGMSNQPQHF. The CDR3 DNA reads TGTGCCAGCAGTTCGGGCGGGGGAATGAGCAATCAGCCCCAGCATTTT.

This chain joins TRBV13 and TRBJ2-2; 9 nucleotides line up with TRBD1. This CDR3 region has 13 residues. CDR1 is PRHDT and CDR2 is FYEKMQ in the germline V gene (reference sequence). Trimming at V came to 7 bases and at J to 9 bases, leaving 6 bases not matched to a gene. For the CDR3, the DNA is TGTGCCAGCACCGACAGGGGGGTGCGGGAGCTGTTTTTT. This sequence encodes CASTDRGVRELFF.

The V gene is TRBV7-8, the J gene TRBJ1-2, with TRBD1 matching over 8 bases. Looked up from germline, CDR1 is SGHVS and CDR2 is FQNEAQ. Losses at the gene ends were 4 bases for V and 4 bases for J; bases not matched to a gene: 11. The length of the CDR3 is 16 residues. The CDR3 DNA reads TGTGCCAGCAGCTCGGACAGGGATACAGGGTTCTATGGCTACACCTTC. It yields the protein CASSSDRDTGFYGYTF.

This clone ranks as medium-sized. The rearrangement links TRBV6-4 to TRBJ2-2; 7 bases are shared with TRBD2. J lost 7 bases, V lost 3 bases, and 2 bases had no gene match. This CDR3 is built from 13 residues. Germline CDR1 reads MRHNA; CDR2 reads SNTAGT. CDR3 region: CASSEREHGELFF. CDR3 nucleotides: TGTGCCAGCAGTGAGCGGGAGCACGGGGAGCTGTTTTTT.

The chain employs TRBV5-5 and TRBJ2-7; D is perhaps TRBD1 (6 bases). Germline CDR1 SGHKS, CDR2 YYEKEE (reference sequence). V lost 1 base and J lost 3, with 11 bases in between. The CDR3 runs to 14 residues. The CDR3 loop is CASSLWGHGYEQYF. DNA of the CDR3: TGTGCCAGCAGCTTGTGGGGACATGGCTACGAGCAGTACTTC.

On this clone: A read error may produce the germline difference seen at one junction end. The rearrangement joins TRBV7-9 to TRBJ2-2, with a tentative D call TRBD2 (6 bases). This CDR3 contains 18 residues. In germline, CDR1 is SEHNR, CDR2 FQNEAQ (reference sequence). CDR3 coding DNA: TGTTCCAGCACCCCTAGAGGCTTTAGGACTATTCACACCGGGGAGCTGTTTTTT. Translation gives CSSTPRGFRTIHTGELFF.

V usage is TRBV11-2 and J usage is TRBJ2-3; 7 nucleotides agree with TRBD2. The CDR3 sequence is 17 residues long. CDR1 SGHAT and CDR2 FQNNGV come from the germline V gene. The junction had 11 bases not matched to a gene; V was cut back by 5 bases and J by 0 bases. In nucleotides, the CDR3 is TGTGCCAGCAGCCCTACTAGCGTCCATCACAGCACAGATACGCAGTATTTT. Its translation is CASSPTSVHHSTDTQYF.

The chain is built from TRBV7-9 and TRBJ1-2, with TRBD1 as a possible D gene (5 bases). The V gene lost 5 bases and the J gene lost 3 bases, with 13 bases spanning the gap. The CDR3 is made up of 14 amino acids. Per the germline V gene, CDR1 is SEHNR and CDR2 is FQNEAQ (reference sequence). CDR3 amino acids: CASSLMWGDYGYTF. The CDR3 nucleotides read TGTGCCAGCAGCCTAATGTGGGGCGACTATGGCTACACCTTC.

In nucleotides, the CDR3 is TGTGCCAGCAGTCTCCCCCAGTTCTATGGCTACACCTTC. It specifies CASSLPQFYGYTF. The rearrangement joins TRBV28 to TRBJ1-2; D unclear. Germline CDR1 and CDR2: MDHEN and SYDVKM. V gave up 5 bases and J gave up 4 bases, with 11 bases separating them. This CDR3 comprises 13 residues.

The CDR3 loop reads CASSVEASGRASDEQFF. The CDR3, as DNA: TGTGCCAGCAGCGTAGAGGCTAGCGGGAGGGCCTCGGATGAGCAGTTCTTC. The chain carries TRBV9 and TRBJ2-1, with 12 bases identical to TRBD2. In germline, CDR1 is SGDLS, CDR2 YYNGEE. Germline trimming cut 0 bases from V and 8 bases from J; bases unmatched to any gene: 9. CDR3 size: 17 residues. Supplemented by reference TRBV9 and TRBJ2-1, the full variable domain reads DSGVTQTPKHLITATGQRVTLRCSPRSGDLSVYWYQQSLDQGLQFLIQYYNGEERAKGNILERFSAQQFPDLHSELNLSSLELGDSALYFCASSVEASGRASDEQFFGPGTRLTVL.

The rearrangement uses TRBV10-1 and TRBJ2-7; a weak D match, TRBD1 (5 bases). Germline values: CDR1 WNHNN, CDR2 SYGVQD (reference sequence). The CDR3 length is 14 residues. Trimming took off 6 bases at V and 4 bases at J, with 16 bases between the two ends. In DNA form, the CDR3 reads TGCGCCAGCAGGGGTGGCAGGGTAAGGTACGAGCAGTACTTC. It is translated as CASRGGRVRYEQYF.

The chain links TRBV19 to TRBJ2-7, with 7 positions matching TRBD2. The V and J ends lost 5 bases and 3 bases, in that order; junction bases with no gene match: 7. The CDR3 spans 14 residues. Germline-derived CDR1 and CDR2 are LNHDA and SQIVND (reference sequence). The CDR3 DNA reads TGTGCCAGTAGTTTACGGGAGGCTAACTACGAGCAGTACTTC. Residues: CASSLREANYEQYF.

In DNA, the CDR3 is TGTGCCAGCAGCTCTAGGAGGGTGGGGGATCGATCCTCCTACGAGCAGTACTTC. Translating it yields CASSSRRVGDRSSYEQYF. This chain connects TRBV7-8 to TRBJ2-7; D may be TRBD2 (6 bases). Deletions cut 4 bases from V and 0 bases from J, with 22 bases between. The germline V gene has CDR1 SGHVS and CDR2 FQNEAQ. The CDR3 sequence is 18 residues long.

This rearrangement joins TRBV30 to TRBJ1-6; D may be TRBD1 (5 bases). The CDR3 consists of 15 residues. Per germline, CDR1 GTSNPN and CDR2 SVGIG (reference sequence). V gave up 0 bases and J gave up 12 bases, with 18 bases separating them. CDR3 DNA: TGTGCCTGGAGTGTACTCGTCGGGGGGTGGGGACCCCTCCACTTT. Its protein is CAWSVLVGGWGPLHF.

The V and J genes are TRBV11-2 and TRBJ1-1, with a weak D call TRBD1 (6 bases). From germline, CDR1 is SGHAT and CDR2 FQNNGV. The CDR3 runs 16 residues. Between the trimmed V and J ends, which lost 3 bases and 3 bases, there was a span of 17 bases. CDR3 in DNA: TGTGCCAGCAGCTTGATCGCCAGGGGTTTTTACACTGAAGCTTTCTTT. Amino acid sequence: CASSLIARGFYTEAFF.

V gene TRBV4-1 combines with J gene TRBJ2-1; D may be TRBD2 (5 bases). The CDR3 is 15 residues long. Germline CDR1 MGHRA, CDR2 YSYEKL. Trimming left V 4 bases short and J 0 bases short, with 10 bases between. The CDR3 coding sequence is TGCGCCAGCAGCCGTCGGACTGACTCCTACAATGAGCAGTTCTTC. It translates to CASSRRTDSYNEQFF.

V usage is TRBV28 and J usage is TRBJ2-7; D perhaps matches TRBD1 (5 bases). The germline CDR1 and CDR2 sequences are MDHEN and SYDVKM. This CDR3 spans 15 amino acids. V was trimmed by 4 bases and J by 0 bases, leaving 13 bases between them. The CDR3 DNA sequence: TGTGCCAGCAGTTCCCAGGGTTTGAGCTCCTACGAGCAGTACTTC. Its translation is CASSSQGLSSYEQYF.

The CDR3 here is CASSEVAYPGELFF. The CDR3 DNA follows: TGTGCCAGCAGTGAAGTTGCCTATCCCGGGGAGCTGTTTTTT. The chain recombines TRBV6-1 with TRBJ2-2, with D unresolved. CDR1 is MNHNS and CDR2 is SASEGT in the germline V gene. This CDR3 region has 14 residues. The germline V and J ends were trimmed by 1 base and 6 bases, with 9 bases remaining between them.

V and J are TRBV27 and TRBJ2-7; 7 positions agree with TRBD2. This CDR3 has 14 amino acids. Losses at the gene ends were 6 bases for V and 3 bases for J; bases not matched to a gene: 8. Germline loops: CDR1 MNHEY, CDR2 SMNVEV (reference sequence). CDR3 in amino acids: CASRIGLDHYEQYF. The CDR3 DNA is TGTGCCAGCAGGATTGGACTAGACCACTACGAGCAGTACTTC.

This clone was observed a handful of times. The chain is built from TRBV6-1 and TRBJ1-5; a possible D gene is TRBD1 (5 bases). CDR1 and CDR2 (germline): MNHNS, SASEGT. CDR3 size: 16 residues. Trimming shortened V by 2 bases and J by 4 bases, and 15 bases separated the two germline ends. The CDR3 loop is CASSERVGTPNQPQHF. CDR3 in DNA: TGTGCCAGCAGTGAAAGGGTGGGGACTCCAAATCAGCCCCAGCATTTT.

V is TRBV6-1 and J is TRBJ2-7; D perhaps matches TRBD1 (5 bases). There are 14 residues in the CDR3. In germline, CDR1 is MNHNS, CDR2 SASEGT. The V and J ends lost 0 bases and 5 bases respectively, with 11 bases between them. The CDR3 sequence: CASSEALFRDEQYF. CDR3 nucleotide sequence: TGTGCCAGCAGTGAAGCGCTATTCAGGGACGAGCAGTACTTC.

This clone has a handful of counts. The rearrangement joins TRBV4-1 to TRBJ2-3; TRBD2 agrees at 8 bases. V dropped 1 base and J dropped 3; count of bases not matched to a gene: 6. Germline V gene sequence: CDR1 MGHRA, CDR2 YSYEKL. This CDR3 has 16 residues. The CDR3 DNA follows: TGCGCCAGCAGCCAAGGGGTAAGCGGGAGTACAGATACGCAGTATTTT. Translation: CASSQGVSGSTDTQYF.

This clone came up once. CDR3 in DNA: TGCGCCACTTCCCCGGGACTAGCGAGATACGAGCAGTACTTC. It encodes CATSPGLARYEQYF. This chain joins TRBV4-1 and TRBJ2-7, with TRBD2 matching 10 bases. Trimming took 10 bases from V and 4 from J; bases not matched to a gene: 10. The germline CDR1 and CDR2 sequences are MGHRA and YSYEKL. CDR3 length: 14 amino acids.